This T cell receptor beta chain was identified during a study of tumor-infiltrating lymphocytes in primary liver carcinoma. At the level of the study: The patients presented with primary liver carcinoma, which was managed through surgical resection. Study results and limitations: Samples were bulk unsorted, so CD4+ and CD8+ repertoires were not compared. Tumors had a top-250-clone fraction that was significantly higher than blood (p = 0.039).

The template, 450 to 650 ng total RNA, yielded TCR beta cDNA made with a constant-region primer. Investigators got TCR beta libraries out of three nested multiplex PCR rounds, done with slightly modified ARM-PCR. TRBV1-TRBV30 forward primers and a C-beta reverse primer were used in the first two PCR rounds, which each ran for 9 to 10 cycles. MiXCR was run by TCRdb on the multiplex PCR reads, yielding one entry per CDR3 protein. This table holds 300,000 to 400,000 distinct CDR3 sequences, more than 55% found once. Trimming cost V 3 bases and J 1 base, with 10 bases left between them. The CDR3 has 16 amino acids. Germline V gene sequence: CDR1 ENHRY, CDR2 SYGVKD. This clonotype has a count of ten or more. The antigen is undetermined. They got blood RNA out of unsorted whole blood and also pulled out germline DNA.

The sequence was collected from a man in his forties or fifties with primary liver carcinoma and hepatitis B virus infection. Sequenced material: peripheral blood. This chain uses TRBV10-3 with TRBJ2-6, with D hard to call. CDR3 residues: CAISDLSLSGANVLTF. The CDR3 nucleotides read TGTGCCATCAGTGACCTTTCGTTGTCTGGGGCCAACGTCCTGACTTTC.